The following is a TCR beta chain sequence with its context. It lacks a known antigen. One base away there is no much larger clone; base qualities are not given. This specimen comes from a study of T cell repertoires in cytomegalovirus infection (dated by TCRdb to between 2018 and 2021). Regarding the research as a whole: Donor HLA type was relevant to the analysis, because carriage of CMV infection together with the matching HLA type was indicated by public TCR beta signatures.

Instrument used: Illumina HiSeq 1500. TCRdb itself trimmed the public reads at Q25 with fastp, ran MiXCR and retained productive beta chains. All rows with the same CDR3 protein become a single entry with the most common DNA and genes. This sample gives roughly 640,000 distinct CDR3 sequences in total; roughly a quarter of them show up just once. In total, the top ten clones hold less than 10% of the sample. The full study reports these points: Cumulative frequency of public TCR beta family members discriminated carriers of CMV infection plus the relevant HLA type in this cohort and an independent 352-donor cohort. The ex vivo response was dominated by HLA-C-restricted CMV-specific TCR beta clonotypes, and the single most frequent clonotype in two of eight donors was supplied by these HLA-C-restricted clonotypes.

The sample was CD8+ T cells from PBMCs. This TCR derives from a human donor in good health (CMV status not recorded). Some clones in this sample may be carry-over from other donors' samples.

The DNA sequence follows: TGCAGTGCTTCCATATCCGGGGAGCTGTTTTTT. Its protein product is CSASISGELFF. This sequence uses TRBV20-1 and TRBJ2-2; the D gene identity is not certain. Trimming takes 5 bases from V and 6 bases from J, and the germline ends sit 7 bases apart. Including cysteine and phenylalanine, the CDR3 has 11 amino acids. Only the CDR3 DNA stays, 33 bases, in frame from base 1. CDR1 DFQATT and CDR2 SNEGSKA are derived from the germline V gene (reference sequence).